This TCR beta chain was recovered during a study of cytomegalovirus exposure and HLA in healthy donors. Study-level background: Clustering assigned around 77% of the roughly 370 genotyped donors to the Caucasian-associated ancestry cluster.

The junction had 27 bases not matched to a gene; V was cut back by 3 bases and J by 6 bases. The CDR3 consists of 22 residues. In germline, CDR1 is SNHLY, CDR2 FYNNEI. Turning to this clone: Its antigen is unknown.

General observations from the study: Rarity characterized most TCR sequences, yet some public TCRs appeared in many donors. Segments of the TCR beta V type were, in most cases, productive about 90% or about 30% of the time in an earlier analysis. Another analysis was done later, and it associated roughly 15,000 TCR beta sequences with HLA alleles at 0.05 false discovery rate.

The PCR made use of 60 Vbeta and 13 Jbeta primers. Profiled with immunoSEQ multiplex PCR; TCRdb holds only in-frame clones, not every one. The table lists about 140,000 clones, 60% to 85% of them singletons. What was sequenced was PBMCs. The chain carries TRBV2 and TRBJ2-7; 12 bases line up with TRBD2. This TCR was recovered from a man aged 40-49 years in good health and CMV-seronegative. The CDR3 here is CASSEQERSGAPGTSGPGEQYF. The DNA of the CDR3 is TGTGCCAGCAGTGAGCAGGAGAGAAGTGGGGCCCCCGGGACTAGCGGGCCGGGCGAGCAGTACTTC.